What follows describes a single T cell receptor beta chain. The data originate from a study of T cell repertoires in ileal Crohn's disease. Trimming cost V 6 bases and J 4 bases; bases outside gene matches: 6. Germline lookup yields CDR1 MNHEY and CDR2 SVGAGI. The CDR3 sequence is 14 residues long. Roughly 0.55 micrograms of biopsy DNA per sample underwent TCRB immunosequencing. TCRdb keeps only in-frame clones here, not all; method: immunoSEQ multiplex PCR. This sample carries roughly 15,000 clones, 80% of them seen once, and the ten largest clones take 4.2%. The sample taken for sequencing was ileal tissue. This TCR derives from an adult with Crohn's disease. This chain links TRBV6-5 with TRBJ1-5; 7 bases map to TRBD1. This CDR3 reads CASSKTGANQPQHF. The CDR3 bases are TGTGCCAGCAGCAAAACAGGGGCTAATCAGCCCCAGCATTTT.